The T cell receptor beta chain described here comes from a study of blood T cells in healthy people across ages. Remarks on this clonotype: The target antigen is unknown.

V lost 6 bases and J 4 bases, leaving 12 bases between the germline ends. Germline lookup yields CDR1 DFQATT and CDR2 SNEGSKA (reference sequence). The CDR3 sequence is 12 residues long. Primers used in a second PCR of about 6 to 11 cycles were a sample-barcoded 5' primer and a J-beta primer mix. TCRdb redid the calling of the 5' RACE reads with MiXCR, one entry per CDR3 protein. The sample yields fewer than 1.5 million distinct CDR3 sequences, about 40% seen once. Points from the study as a whole: In older individuals, TCR beta diversity per million T cells was lower, falling roughly linearly with age.

The chain is built from TRBV20-1 and TRBJ1-2, with unresolved D. This TCR derives from a woman under 30 in good health. The sample was blood. Here the CDR3 reads CSAPDGAYGYTF. DNA of the CDR3: TGCAGTGCCCCGGACGGAGCCTATGGCTACACCTTC.